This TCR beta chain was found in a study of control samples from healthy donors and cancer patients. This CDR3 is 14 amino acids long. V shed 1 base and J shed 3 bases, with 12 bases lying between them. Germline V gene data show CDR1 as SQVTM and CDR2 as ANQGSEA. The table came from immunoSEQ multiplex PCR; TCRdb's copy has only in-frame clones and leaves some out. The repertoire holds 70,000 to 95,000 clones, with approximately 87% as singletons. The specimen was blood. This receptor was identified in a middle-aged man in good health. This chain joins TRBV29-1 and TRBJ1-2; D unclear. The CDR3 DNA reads TGCAGCGTTGAAGGAGGGATGAGGGACTATGGCTACACCTTC. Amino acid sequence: CSVEGGMRDYGYTF.